These T cell receptor beta chains were read from a single sample in a study of cytomegalovirus exposure and HLA in healthy donors. Only in-frame clones appear in the TCRdb table, and some are missing; sequencing was by immunoSEQ multiplex PCR. The table has hundreds of thousands of clones, roughly 80% seen once. Sequenced material: PBMCs. The receptor set was obtained from a woman between 18 and 29 years old in good health and CMV-seronegative. CDR3s include the opening cysteine and the closing phenylalanine or tryptophan. A D gene is named only where the DNA matches it firmly. Clone size appears in some rows only: once, few, many, or a class for an expanded clone.

TRBV10-2	TRBD1	TRBJ1-2	.	TGCGCCAGCAGTGCGACAGGGGTCTATGGCTACACCTTC	CASSATGVYGYTF
TRBV5-1	TRBD1	TRBJ2-5	.	TGCGCCAGCAGCCTGGGACAGCAAGAGACCCAGTACTTC	CASSLGQQETQYF
TRBV11-3	.	TRBJ1-4	once	TGTGCCAGCAGCAACCCCGACGGGACCTATAATGAAAAACTGTTTTTT	CASSNPDGTYNEKLFF
TRBV9	.	TRBJ1-2	.	TGTGCCAGCAGCGTAGACTCAGGCCCTGAATATGGCTACACCTTC	CASSVDSGPEYGYTF
TRBV2	.	TRBJ1-1	.	TGTGCCAGCCGAGGGGGAATGAGTGGTGAAGCTTTCTTT	CASRGGMSGEAFF
TRBV27	TRBD1	TRBJ1-5	once	TGTGCCAGCAGTTTAGGGCCAGGGGGCGGTCAGCCCCAGCATTTT	CASSLGPGGGQPQHF
TRBV7-6	.	TRBJ1-2	.	TGTGCCAGCAGCTTAGGATCAGGCGGCTATGGCTACACCTTC	CASSLGSGGYGYTF
TRBV7-3	TRBD2	TRBJ2-3	.	TGTGCCAGCAGCGGGAGGGACCTAAATACGCAGTATTTT	CASSGRDLNTQYF
TRBV7-2	.	TRBJ1-1	.	TGTGCCAGCAGGTTGGGGGGGCCTGAAGCTTTCTTT	CASRLGGPEAFF
TRBV27	.	TRBJ1-2	.	TGTGCCAGCAGTTACGAGGCTAACTATGGCTACACCTTC	CASSYEANYGYTF
TRBV27	.	TRBJ1-6	.	TGTGCCAGCAGTGGCCTGGAGCGCTATAATTCACCCCTCCACTTT	CASSGLERYNSPLHF
TRBV28	.	TRBJ1-5	.	TGTGCCAGCAGTTTTCGAGGGGGAGGTAATCAGCCCCAGCATTTT	CASSFRGGGNQPQHF
TRBV27	TRBD1	TRBJ1-2	.	TGTGCCAGCAGTCTCCAGGGGGCCCCCGGCGGTTATGGCTACACCTTC	CASSLQGAPGGYGYTF
TRBV5-1	.	TRBJ1-4	.	TGCGCCAGCAGCTTAATGGGAAATGAAAAACTGTTTTTT	CASSLMGNEKLFF
TRBV30	.	TRBJ2-5	.	TGTGCCTGGAGGCCAAGGTACAGTCAAGAGACCCAGTACTTC	CAWRPRYSQETQYF
TRBV30	.	TRBJ2-7	few	TGTGCCTGGAAGTCGGGTATCGACGAGCAGTACTTC	CAWKSGIDEQYF
TRBV7-6	.	TRBJ2-7	.	TGTGCCAGCAGCTTAGGGAGCTACGAGCAGTACTTC	CASSLGSYEQYF
TRBV6-5	.	TRBJ1-1	.	TGTGCCAGCAGTATTGGAAACGGTCAGAACACTGAAGCTTTCTTT	CASSIGNGQNTEAFF
TRBV7-2	TRBD1	TRBJ2-7	many	TGTGCCATCCAAGTAAGAGGGGACAGGCTTTCGGAGCAGTACTTC	CAIQVRGDRLSEQYF
TRBV27	.	TRBJ1-1	.	TGTGCCAGCAGTTTATTGGGGATGTCTGAAGCTTTCTTT	CASSLLGMSEAFF
TRBV6-5	TRBD1	TRBJ1-1	.	TGTGCCAGCAGTTATCAGGCAGGGGGGACTGAAGCTTTCTTT	CASSYQAGGTEAFF
TRBV9	.	TRBJ2-2	.	TGTGCCAGCAGCGTTCCTAACACCGGGGAGCTGTTTTTT	CASSVPNTGELFF
TRBV27	.	TRBJ2-2	.	TGTGCCAGCCGCGGTGGAGGGATCGCGAACACCGGGGAGCTGTTTTTT	CASRGGGIANTGELFF
TRBV6-5	TRBD1	TRBJ1-2	.	TGTGCCAGCAGTCTCCAGGGGGCTGGGGAGGGCTACACCTTC	CASSLQGAGEGYTF
TRBV2	.	TRBJ2-5	once	TGTGCCAGCAGTGAAGGGAGGGGTAGGGGGGAGACCCAGTACTTC	CASSEGRGRGETQYF
TRBV6-1	TRBD1	TRBJ1-2	.	TGTGCCAGCAGGGTGACAGGGCCGGAGTATGGCTACACCTTC	CASRVTGPEYGYTF
TRBV6-1	.	TRBJ1-1	.	TGTGCCAGCAGTGAAGCAGGAAGGTCTGAAGCTTTCTTT	CASSEAGRSEAFF
TRBV2	.	TRBJ1-3	.	TGTGCCAGCAGTGCGACCCCTTCCGGAAACACCATATATTTT	CASSATPSGNTIYF
TRBV2	.	TRBJ1-1	.	TGTGCCAGCAGTGAATCTAGAACGAACACTGAAGCTTTCTTT	CASSESRTNTEAFF
TRBV30	.	TRBJ2-7	.	TGTGCCTGGAGTCGACAAGACTCCTACGAGCAGTACTTC	CAWSRQDSYEQYF
TRBV11-2	TRBD2	TRBJ2-1	.	TGTGCCAGCAGCGCAGGGACTAGCGGGATCTACAATGAGCAGTTCTTC	CASSAGTSGIYNEQFF
TRBV30	TRBD2	TRBJ2-3	.	TGTGCCTGGAGCGAAATAGCGGGAGGGCCTAGCGCAGATACGCAGTATTTT	CAWSEIAGGPSADTQYF
TRBV27	TRBD2	TRBJ2-1	.	TGTGCCAGCAGTTTCTGGCTAGCGGCGGACAATGAGCAGTTCTTC	CASSFWLAADNEQFF
TRBV19	.	TRBJ1-1	.	TGTGCCAGTAGTATAGCAAGGGGACCTGAAGCTTTCTTT	CASSIARGPEAFF
TRBV2	.	TRBJ2-7	.	TGTGCCAGTACTTGGACAGAAAGGACCTACGAGCAGTACTTC	CASTWTERTYEQYF
TRBV5-4	.	TRBJ2-3	.	TGTGCCAGCACCCCGGAGCTGAACACAGATACGCAGTATTTT	CASTPELNTDTQYF
TRBV19	.	TRBJ1-1	.	TGTGCCAGTAGTCCGCGGAGGGAAGCGGACACTGAAGCTTTCTTT	CASSPRREADTEAFF
TRBV29-1	.	TRBJ1-4	.	TGCAGCGGGGGAGGTGGGCCTGAAAAACTGTTTTTT	CSGGGGPEKLFF
TRBV13	.	TRBJ1-2	once	TGTGCCAGCAGCACCGGGACACCCGACCCGAGTTATGGCTACACCTTC	CASSTGTPDPSYGYTF
TRBV19	TRBD2	TRBJ2-5	.	TGTGCCAGTAGCCTAGCGGGGGGCGAGACCCAGTACTTC	CASSLAGGETQYF
TRBV6-5	TRBD1	TRBJ2-7	.	TGTGCCAGCAGTTATGGACAGGGGCCGTACGAGCAGTACTTC	CASSYGQGPYEQYF
TRBV30	TRBD1	TRBJ1-1	.	TGTGCCTGGGGGGGACAGCAAAACACTGAAGCTTTCTTT	CAWGGQQNTEAFF
TRBV7-9	.	TRBJ1-2	.	TGTGCCAGCAGCTTAGACGGGACCGCAGCCAACTATGGCTACACCTTC	CASSLDGTAANYGYTF
TRBV28	.	TRBJ2-7	few	TGTGCCAGCAGTTTTATGGGGGAGCAGTACTTC	CASSFMGEQYF
TRBV6-1	TRBD1	TRBJ2-1	.	TGTGCCAGCAAGGGGACAGGGGGGTCCTACAATGAGCAGTTCTTC	CASKGTGGSYNEQFF
TRBV30	.	TRBJ1-2	.	TGTGCCTGGAGTGTAAACAGCCGACATGGCTACACCTTC	CAWSVNSRHGYTF